One and the same sample provided the 4 T cell receptor beta chains below, sequenced in a study of T cells in Graves' hyperthyroidism and ophthalmopathy. From RNA transcripts, TCR beta CDR3 regions were amplified. Initially, a first-round RT-PCR of the TCR CDR3 employed the HTBI primer set. In TCRdb, the multiplex PCR reads were re-called with MiXCR into one record per CDR3 protein. The sample has about 640,000 distinct CDR3 sequences, under 25% seen once. Source material: blood. Receptors originate from a man aged 25-45 years with Graves' ophthalmopathy.

This clonotype has ten or more counts. The genes are TRBV7-8 and TRBJ1-2; TRBD1 aligns across 7 bases. The V gene's germline CDR1 is SGHVS and CDR2 FQNEAQ. The J segment lost 4 bases and the V segment lost 5 bases, leaving 10 bases of the junction unmatched. CDR3 length: 15 residues. The CDR3: CASSQTQGMPYGYTF. Here the CDR3 DNA reads TGTGCCAGCAGCCAGACACAGGGGATGCCCTATGGCTACACCTTC.

The chain couples TRBV24-1 to TRBJ2-1; D is uncertain. From germline, CDR1 is KGHDR and CDR2 SFDVKD. The CDR3 extends over 14 amino acids. V was pared by 5 bases and J by 0 bases, with 7 bases between. This CDR3 is CATSVKSSYNEQFF. The CDR3 DNA reads as TGTGCCACCAGTGTGAAGAGCTCCTACAATGAGCAGTTCTTC.

The chain is built from TRBV27 and TRBJ1-1; no reliable D call. The CDR3 totals 15 residues. The V end was cut by 3 bases, the J end by 1 base, with 12 bases between. Germline V CDR1 and CDR2: MNHEY, SMNVEV (reference sequence). The CDR3 bases are TGTGCCAGCAGTTTCGTCCCCCCGAGGAACACTGAAGCTTTCTTT. The encoded protein is CASSFVPPRNTEAFF.

The V and J genes are TRBV18 and TRBJ2-5, with 11 bases matching TRBD2. This CDR3 contains 16 residues. CDR1 is KGHSH and CDR2 is LQKENI in the germline V gene. V dropped 2 bases and J dropped 3; count of bases not matched to a gene: 5. CDR3 coding DNA: TGTGCCAGCTCACCAACTAGCGGGAGTGGGGAAGAGACCCAGTACTTC. It encodes CASSPTSGSGEETQYF.